These 10 T cell receptor beta chains share one sample of origin, sequenced in a study of T cells in Graves' hyperthyroidism and ophthalmopathy (dated by TCRdb to 2018 to 2020). Libraries were built with multiplex PCR. Sequencing used an Illumina HiSeq 2000. Amplification of TCR beta CDR3 regions was carried out from RNA transcripts. The first round of RT-PCR for the TCR CDR3 was performed with the HTBI primer set and the Qiagen OneStep RT-PCR kit. The raw public data were reprocessed by TCRdb itself: fastp quality trimming at Q25, MiXCR clonotype calling, in-frame beta chains only. Every distinct CDR3 protein forms one entry, paired with its most common genes and DNA. In this sample the table shows roughly 380,000 distinct CDR3 sequences, 13% of which occur a single time. The leading ten clones occupy less than 25% of the sample. The sequencing sample was made of blood. Receptors were obtained from a man under 40 with Graves' hyperthyroidism that later progressed to Graves' ophthalmopathy.

This clonotype was recorded at least ten times. CDR3 nucleotide sequence: TGTGCCAGTAGTATCAGGGGAAGGAACACTGAAGCTTTCTTT. Translation: CASSIRGRNTEAFF. This chain uses TRBV19 with TRBJ1-1; D may be TRBD1 (6 bases). Germline values: CDR1 LNHDA, CDR2 SQIVND (reference sequence). The CDR3 sequence is 14 residues long. The V gene lost 3 bases and the J gene lost 1 base, with 9 bases spanning the gap.

This clonotype was found a few times. The chain is built from TRBV13 and TRBJ2-1; tentative D call: TRBD1 (6 bases). Trimming removed 5 bases from V and 0 bases from J, with 11 bases in between. This CDR3 is built from 15 residues. Germline CDR1 and CDR2: PRHDT and FYEKMQ (reference sequence). CDR3 region: CASSPTGNSYNEQFF. CDR3 sequence (DNA): TGTGCCAGCAGCCCCACAGGGAACTCCTACAATGAGCAGTTCTTC.

This clonotype came up many times. The V call is TRBV28, the J call TRBJ1-2; perhaps TRBD1 as D (6 bases). The V gene's germline CDR1 is MDHEN and CDR2 SYDVKM. The CDR3 extends over 13 amino acids. Trimming removed 6 bases at V and 5 bases at J, with 13 bases between. The CDR3 spells CASRPQGRYGYTF. CDR3 bases: TGTGCCAGCAGGCCTCAGGGGAGATATGGCTACACCTTC.

V is TRBV10-3 and J is TRBJ2-7, with 9 positions matching TRBD2. Per the germline V gene, CDR1 is ENHRY and CDR2 is SYGVKD. This CDR3 is built from 19 residues. V dropped 4 bases and J dropped 0; count of bases not matched to a gene: 16. The DNA of the CDR3 is TGTGCCATCAGTGTGCGAGCACAGAGTAGCGGGGGTAGCTCCTACGAGCAGTACTTC. Translated: CAISVRAQSSGGSSYEQYF.

This clonotype was recorded a few times. The V gene is TRBV7-9, the J gene TRBJ1-2; D may be TRBD1 (5 bases). CDR3 length: 14 amino acids. Germline lookup yields CDR1 SEHNR and CDR2 FQNEAQ (reference sequence). Trimming removed 0 bases from V and 4 bases from J, with 9 bases in between. DNA of the CDR3: TGTGCCAGCAGCTTAGCAGGGGTTATCTATGGCTACACCTTC. This encodes CASSLAGVIYGYTF.

The V gene is TRBV29-1, the J gene TRBJ2-1; TRBD2 matches at 9 bases. The germline V gene encodes CDR1 SQVTM and CDR2 ANQGSEA. Germline trimming cut 8 bases from V and 3 bases from J; bases unmatched to any gene: 11. This CDR3 is built from 15 residues. This chain's CDR3 is CSLGWGRGGYNEQFF. The CDR3 coding sequence is TGCAGCCTCGGGTGGGGGCGGGGGGGCTACAATGAGCAGTTCTTC.

In regard to this clonotype: A much larger clone is a single base away; this may be a read error. The rearrangement uses TRBV2 and TRBJ1-5, with a possible D match to TRBD1 (5 bases). CDR1 is SNHLY and CDR2 is FYNNEI in the germline V gene. CDR3 length: 13 residues. Trimming removed 4 bases from V and 5 bases from J, with 9 bases in between. The CDR3 spells CASSGQWDQPQHF. The CDR3, as DNA: TGTGCCAGCAGTGGACAGTGGGATCAGCCCCAGCATTTT. Filled out from reference TRBV2 and TRBJ1-5, the complete variable domain reads EPEVTQTPSHQVTQMGQEVILRCVPISNHLYFYWYRQILGQKVEFLVSFYNNEISEKSEIFDDQFSVERPDGSNFTLKIRSTKLEDSAMYFCASSGQWDQPQHFGDGTRLSIL.

The V and J genes are TRBV5-1 and TRBJ2-6; TRBD2 is a possible D gene (5 bases). Germline values: CDR1 SGHRS, CDR2 YFSETQ. This CDR3 spans 15 amino acids. V shed 4 bases and J shed 2 bases, with 10 bases lying between them. For the CDR3, the DNA is TGCGCCAGCAGCCCAGGACTGGCTGGGGCCAACGTCCTGACTTTC. The encoded protein is CASSPGLAGANVLTF.

This chain connects TRBV14 to TRBJ1-1, with TRBD1 as a possible D gene (5 bases). The CDR3 covers 13 residues. The V end lost 5 bases, the J end lost 4 bases, and 11 bases lay between the germline ends. CDR1 and CDR2 (germline): SGHDN, FVKESK. Written as DNA, the CDR3 is TGTGCCAGCAGCTATCAGGGTCCCACTGAAGCTTTCTTT. Protein sequence: CASSYQGPTEAFF.

V and J are TRBV24-1 and TRBJ1-2, with D possibly TRBD1 on 5 matching bases. The V and J ends lost 4 bases and 4 bases respectively, with 15 bases between them. Germline-derived CDR1 and CDR2 are KGHDR and SFDVKD. The CDR3 has 15 amino acids. CDR3 DNA sequence: TGTGCCACCAGTGACTGGACCTCAGGGTTCTATGGCTACACCTTC. This codes for CATSDWTSGFYGYTF.